The clone carrying this TCR beta chain was observed a handful of times. This table comes from immunoSEQ multiplex PCR, and its TCRdb copy is limited to in-frame clones, with some not included. Altogether around 620,000 clones are present, approximately 90% being singletons, with the ten largest covering roughly 0.25%. The data belong to a study of blood T cell repertoires in COVID-19. On the study more broadly: Both acute and convalescent COVID-19 samples were obtained from the United States, Italy and Spain.

The V and J ends lost 6 bases and 7 bases, in that order; junction bases with no gene match: 5. This CDR3 comprises 13 residues. Per germline, CDR1 MGHDK and CDR2 SYGVNS. The specimen was peripheral blood. The chain joins TRBV25-1 to TRBJ2-1, with 8 bases aligning to TRBD2. The sequence came from a woman aged 18 to 35 with acute or convalescent COVID-19. For the CDR3, the DNA is TGTGCCAGCAGGGCGGGGGGCGAAAATGAGCAGTTCTTC. Translated: CASRAGGENEQFF. Full variable domain (missing parts from reference TRBV25-1 and TRBJ2-1): EADIYQTPRYLVIGTGKKITLECSQTMGHDKMYWYQQDPGMELHLIHYSYGVNSTEKGDLSSESTVSRIRTEHFPLTLESARPSHTSQYLCASRAGGENEQFFGPGTRLTVL.